A single sample gave rise to the 30 T cell receptor beta chains below, sequenced in a study of blood T cell repertoires in COVID-19. Generated by immunoSEQ multiplex PCR, the TCRdb table keeps only in-frame clones and is missing some. This table holds 80,000 to 100,000 clones, about 90% found once. Sequencing was carried out using peripheral blood. The source of these receptors is a human donor in a cohort sampled during active COVID-19.

V is TRBV12-3 or TRBV12-4 and J is TRBJ2-7, with a tentative D call TRBD2 (6 bases). The length of the CDR3 is 13 residues. Between the trimmed V and J ends, which lost 7 bases and 6 bases, there was a span of 16 bases. As DNA, the CDR3 is TGTGCCAGCACCTTGAGCCCCGGGGGCGAGCAGTACTTC. Amino acid sequence: CASTLSPGGEQYF.

V gene TRBV27 combines with J gene TRBJ2-1, with D possibly matching TRBD1 (7 bases). Trimming cost V 6 bases and J 9 bases, with 15 bases left between them. The CDR3 has 13 residues. Per germline, CDR1 MNHEY and CDR2 SMNVEV (reference sequence). CDR3 sequence: CASRGAGGSEQFF. The CDR3 DNA follows: TGTGCCAGCAGAGGGGCAGGGGGGAGTGAGCAGTTCTTC.

This clone has at least ten counts. This chain links TRBV5-4 with TRBJ2-7; 11 bases fit TRBD2. This CDR3 is 16 amino acids long. Germline V gene sequence: CDR1 SGHNT, CDR2 YYREEE (reference sequence). The V and J ends lost 4 bases and 5 bases, in that order; junction bases with no gene match: 11. CDR3 region: CASSAPLAGVQDEQYF. The CDR3 DNA reads TGTGCCAGCAGCGCCCCACTAGCGGGAGTCCAGGACGAGCAGTACTTC. Full variable domain (rest looked up from reference TRBV5-4 and TRBJ2-7): ETGVTQSPTHLIKTRGQQVTLRCSSQSGHNTVSWYQQALGQGPQFIFQYYREEENGRGNFPPRFSGLQFPNYSSELNVNALELDDSALYLCASSAPLAGVQDEQYFGPGTRLTVT.

This chain links TRBV12-5 with TRBJ2-6; tentatively, D is TRBD1 (6 bases). The germline CDR1 and CDR2 sequences are LGHNT and FRNRAP. With 5 bases removed from V and 2 bases from J, the gap between germline ends came to 16 bases. This CDR3 has 17 amino acids. CDR3 DNA sequence: TGTGCTAGTGGTCTGTACAGGGCTCCACCTGGGGCCAACGTCCTGACTTTC. Translated: CASGLYRAPPGANVLTF.

This clone came up a few times. The chain has TRBV12-3 or TRBV12-4 and TRBJ1-1; possible D gene TRBD1, 6 bases. Trimming removed 7 bases from V and 7 bases from J, with 16 bases in between. This CDR3 has 13 amino acids. The CDR3 loop reads CASKLQGGGEAFF. CDR3 coding DNA: TGTGCCAGCAAACTACAGGGCGGGGGTGAAGCTTTCTTT.

The rearrangement uses TRBV4-2 and TRBJ1-2, with D unclear. The V end lost 1 base, the J end lost 2 bases, and 14 bases lay between the germline ends. Looked up from germline, CDR1 is LGHNA and CDR2 is YNFKEQ. The CDR3 loop spans 16 amino acids. The CDR3 region is CASSQVAGLLNYGYTF. CDR3 nucleotide sequence: TGTGCCAGCAGCCAAGTCGCAGGACTACTAAACTATGGCTACACCTTC.

V gene TRBV7-9 combines with J gene TRBJ1-3; possibly TRBD1 for D (5 bases). Trimming removed 5 bases at V and 0 bases at J, with 11 bases between. Germline V CDR1 and CDR2: SEHNR, FQNEAQ (reference sequence). This CDR3 is 15 amino acids long. The CDR3 nucleotides read TGTGCCAGCAGCCAGGACACCCACTCTGGAAACACCATATATTTT. Protein sequence: CASSQDTHSGNTIYF.

The rearrangement uses TRBV19 and TRBJ2-2; possible D gene TRBD2, 5 bases. The germline gives CDR1 LNHDA, CDR2 SQIVND (reference sequence). Trimming left V 3 bases short and J 6 bases short, with 8 bases between. The CDR3 sequence is 13 residues long. Written as DNA, the CDR3 is TGTGCCAGTAGTATCTCGAGGGCCGGGGAGCTGTTTTTT. Its translation: CASSISRAGELFF.

V usage is TRBV29-1 and J usage is TRBJ1-2, with TRBD1 identical over 8 bases. V shed 6 bases and J 6 bases; nucleotides not matched to a gene: 6. Germline CDR1 SQVTM, CDR2 ANQGSEA. This CDR3 contains 12 residues. This CDR3 reads CSVRTGTDGYTF. The CDR3 bases are TGCAGCGTAAGGACAGGGACGGATGGCTACACCTTC.

Concerning this clone itself: This specimen includes other DNA sequences encoding the same CDR3. The chain has TRBV12-3 or TRBV12-4 and TRBJ1-1; 7 bases are a match to TRBD1. The V gene end was trimmed by 3 bases and the J gene end by 11 bases; junction bases not matched to a gene: 9. This CDR3 contains 13 residues. The CDR3 protein is CASSLDRPLEAFF. The DNA of the CDR3 is TGTGCCAGCAGTTTGGACAGGCCCCTTGAGGCTTTCTTT.

The CDR3 region is CASSQVNEQFF. DNA for the CDR3: TGTGCCAGCAGCCAAGTAAATGAGCAGTTCTTC. This chain uses TRBV14 with TRBJ2-1; D is uncertain. This CDR3 is 11 amino acids long. Germline V gene data show CDR1 as SGHDN and CDR2 as FVKESK. The V end lost 1 base, the J end lost 7 bases, and 2 bases lay between the germline ends.

Here the CDR3 reads CSASLESSGNTIYF. The DNA for the CDR3 is TGCAGTGCTAGTCTCGAGAGCTCTGGAAACACCATATATTTT. The rearrangement links TRBV20-1 to TRBJ1-3; no clear D gene. Germline V lookup: CDR1 DFQATT, CDR2 SNEGSKA (reference sequence). Trimming left V 3 bases short and J 0 bases short, with 9 bases between. The CDR3 sequence is 14 residues long.

The rearrangement links TRBV19 to TRBJ2-1; 8 bases are shared with TRBD2. V shed 3 bases, J shed 6 bases, and the junction held 7 bases outside the gene matches. The length of the CDR3 is 15 residues. Germline V CDR1 and CDR2: LNHDA, SQIVND (reference sequence). CDR3 DNA sequence: TGTGCCAGTAGTATTTCGGGAGGGCCCATCAATGAGCAGTTCTTC. Translation gives CASSISGGPINEQFF. Variable domain in full (rest from reference TRBV19 and TRBJ2-1): DGGITQSPKYLFRKEGQNVTLSCEQNLNHDAMYWYRQDPGQGLRLIYYSQIVNDFQKGDIAEGYSVSREKKESFPLTVTSAQKNPTAFYLCASSISGGPINEQFFGPGTRLTVL.

The chain links TRBV5-6 to TRBJ1-3; no reliable D call. V lost 4 bases and J 0 bases, leaving 17 bases between the germline ends. The CDR3 is 17 amino acids. Germline V gives CDR1 SGHDT, CDR2 YYEEEE. CDR3 residues: CASSVRLTGGSGNTIYF. For the CDR3, the DNA is TGTGCCAGCAGCGTAAGATTGACCGGCGGCTCTGGAAACACCATATATTTT.

The CDR3 reads CASRTGGFGTEAFF. For the CDR3, the DNA is TGTGCCAGCAGGACAGGGGGTTTTGGCACTGAAGCTTTCTTT. The rearrangement uses TRBV7-2 and TRBJ1-1, with 9 bases lining up with TRBD1. Looked up from germline, CDR1 is SGHTA and CDR2 is FQGNSA. J gave up 4 bases and V 6 bases, and 6 bases lay outside the gene matches. The CDR3 contains 14 residues.

The chain uses TRBV2 and TRBJ2-1, with D hard to call. V was trimmed by 3 bases and J by 7 bases, leaving 7 bases between them. CDR1 is SNHLY and CDR2 is FYNNEI in the germline V gene. This CDR3 comprises 12 residues. The CDR3 spells CASSDIGNEQFF. CDR3 in DNA: TGTGCCAGCAGTGATATCGGTAATGAGCAGTTCTTC.

The chain has TRBV2 and TRBJ2-1; D gene uncertain. This CDR3 has 14 amino acids. CDR1 SNHLY and CDR2 FYNNEI come from the germline V gene. V lost 9 bases to trimming and J lost 6 bases, with 18 bases between them. The CDR3 spells CASRAGSASNEQFF. CDR3 coding DNA: TGTGCCAGTCGTGCCGGGTCCGCAAGCAATGAGCAGTTCTTC.

The chain has TRBV24-1 and TRBJ2-2; no firm D call. CDR3 length: 15 amino acids. V lost 4 bases and J 1 base, leaving 9 bases between the germline ends. CDR1 is KGHDR and CDR2 is SFDVKD in the germline V gene. This CDR3 is CATSDLPKNTGELFF. The CDR3 DNA reads TGTGCCACCAGTGACCTACCAAAGAACACCGGGGAGCTGTTTTTT.

This chain links TRBV18 with TRBJ1-1; D uncertain. Germline CDR1 and CDR2: KGHSH and LQKENI. With 2 bases removed from V and 4 bases from J, the gap between germline ends came to 14 bases. The CDR3 runs 15 residues. The CDR3 sequence is CASSPITVLGTEAFF. The CDR3 nucleotides are TGTGCCAGCTCACCAATCACAGTTCTGGGCACTGAAGCTTTCTTT. Full variable domain (rest looked up from reference TRBV18 and TRBJ1-1): NAGVMQNPRHLVRRRGQEARLRCSPMKGHSHVYWYRQLPEEGLKFMVYLQKENIIDESGMPKERFSAEFPKEGPSILRIQQVVRGDSAAYFCASSPITVLGTEAFFGQGTRLTVV.

The chain joins TRBV29-1 to TRBJ1-2; 10 positions agree with TRBD1. CDR3 length equals 13 residues. The ends lost 4 bases at V and 8 bases at J; junction bases unmatched: 7. Germline values: CDR1 SQVTM, CDR2 ANQGSEA. CDR3 DNA: TGCAGCGTTGCGACAGGGGGCGACCAGGGCTACACCTTC. Encoded protein: CSVATGGDQGYTF. The variable domain in full, completed from reference TRBV29-1 and TRBJ1-2, reads SAVISQKPSRDICQRGTSLTIQCQVDSQVTMMFWYRQQPGQSLTLIATANQGSEATYESGFVIDKFPISRPNLTFSTLTVSNMSPEDSSIYLCSVATGGDQGYTFGSGTRLTVV.

The chain uses TRBV4-2 and TRBJ2-1; 11 bases align to TRBD2. The germline V gene encodes CDR1 LGHNA and CDR2 YNFKEQ. The CDR3 is 17 residues long. The ends lost 5 bases at V and 2 bases at J; junction bases unmatched: 8. CDR3 bases: TGTGCCAGCAGCGGACGAGGGACTAGCGGCCCCTACAATGAGCAGTTCTTC. Its protein product is CASSGRGTSGPYNEQFF.

The chain couples TRBV28 to TRBJ1-1; tentatively, D is TRBD1 (6 bases). V lost 10 bases and J lost 4, with 19 bases in between. This CDR3 contains 14 residues. Germline lookup yields CDR1 MDHEN and CDR2 SYDVKM. The CDR3 loop reads CATLPGGQITEAFF. CDR3 nucleotide sequence: TGTGCCACCTTACCCGGGGGGCAGATCACTGAAGCTTTCTTT.

CDR3: CSVAGGGGETQYF. The CDR3 nucleotides read TGCAGCGTTGCGGGAGGGGGCGGTGAGACCCAGTACTTC. The chain uses TRBV29-1 and TRBJ2-5; perhaps TRBD2 as D (8 bases). Germline V gene lookup returns CDR1 SQVTM and CDR2 ANQGSEA. This CDR3 contains 13 residues. Between the trimmed V and J ends, which lost 4 bases and 5 bases, there was a span of 14 bases. Full variable domain (remainder filled in from reference TRBV29-1 and TRBJ2-5): SAVISQKPSRDICQRGTSLTIQCQVDSQVTMMFWYRQQPGQSLTLIATANQGSEATYESGFVIDKFPISRPNLTFSTLTVSNMSPEDSSIYLCSVAGGGGETQYFGPGTRLLVL.

The chain joins TRBV7-5 to TRBJ2-7; the table's D gene call, TRBD1, was not cross checked with the DNA. TRBV7-5 is a known pseudogene. The CDR3 sequence is 17 residues long. The CDR3 is CVRSLGRRIQGAREQYF. DNA of the CDR3: TGTGTCAGAAGCTTAGGGCGGAGGATACAGGGGGCGCGGGAGCAGTACTTC.

The chain has TRBV28 and TRBJ2-7; the match to TRBD2 covers 8 bases. Germline V CDR1 and CDR2: MDHEN, SYDVKM. The CDR3 runs to 15 residues. The J segment lost 3 bases and the V segment lost 2 bases, leaving 6 bases of the junction unmatched. The CDR3 region is CASSLTGGLNYEQYF. CDR3 nucleotide sequence: TGTGCCAGCAGTTTAACGGGGGGGTTAAACTACGAGCAGTACTTC.

The chain joins TRBV6-5 to TRBJ2-1, with 7 bases matching TRBD1. V lost 6 bases, J lost 9 bases, and 2 bases stayed unmatched. Germline V gene lookup returns CDR1 MNHEY and CDR2 SVGAGI. The CDR3 covers 11 residues. This chain's CDR3 is CASRRDSEQFF. Written as DNA, the CDR3 is TGTGCCAGCAGGAGGGACAGTGAGCAGTTCTTC.

The chain joins TRBV6-6 to TRBJ2-5, with 11 nucleotides matching TRBD2. Germline assignment: CDR1 MNHNY and CDR2 SVGAGI (reference sequence). Trimming removed 4 bases from V and 2 bases from J; junction bases left unmatched: 3. The CDR3 has 15 amino acids. The CDR3 here is CASSFRLAGQETQYF. CDR3 in DNA: TGTGCCAGCAGTTTCAGACTAGCGGGGCAAGAGACCCAGTACTTC.

The chain joins TRBV18 to TRBJ2-3, with a possible D match to TRBD2 (7 bases). Germline V gives CDR1 KGHSH, CDR2 LQKENI. Trimming cost V 3 bases and J 5 bases, with 15 bases left between them. The CDR3 is 15 residues long. The CDR3 DNA reads TGTGCCAGCTCACCCGGAGGCGGGGGCCAAGATACGCAGTATTTT. Its protein product is CASSPGGGGQDTQYF.

The genes are TRBV7-2 and TRBJ2-7; TRBD2 might be the D (6 bases). The CDR3 totals 13 residues. Germline V CDR1 and CDR2: SGHTA, FQGNSA. V was clipped by 1 base and J by 4 bases, with 8 bases between them. The CDR3 here is CASSLGGRYEQYF. DNA of the CDR3: TGTGCCAGCAGCTTAGGTGGGAGGTACGAGCAGTACTTC. The whole variable domain, remainder taken from reference TRBV7-2 and TRBJ2-7, is GAGVSQSPSNKVTEKGKDVELRCDPISGHTALYWYRQSLGQGLEFLIYFQGNSAPDKSGLPSDRFSAERTGGSVSTLTIQRTQQEDSAVYLCASSLGGRYEQYFGPGTRLTVT.

The V gene is TRBV25-1, the J gene TRBJ2-7, with D possibly TRBD1 on 5 matching bases. The CDR3 has 15 amino acids. Trimming shortened V by 1 base and J by 2 bases, and 12 bases separated the two germline ends. CDR1 is MGHDK, CDR2 SYGVNS, per germline. The CDR3 loop reads CASSESRAIPYEQYF. The CDR3 DNA is TGTGCCAGCAGTGAATCCAGGGCAATTCCCTACGAGCAGTACTTC.